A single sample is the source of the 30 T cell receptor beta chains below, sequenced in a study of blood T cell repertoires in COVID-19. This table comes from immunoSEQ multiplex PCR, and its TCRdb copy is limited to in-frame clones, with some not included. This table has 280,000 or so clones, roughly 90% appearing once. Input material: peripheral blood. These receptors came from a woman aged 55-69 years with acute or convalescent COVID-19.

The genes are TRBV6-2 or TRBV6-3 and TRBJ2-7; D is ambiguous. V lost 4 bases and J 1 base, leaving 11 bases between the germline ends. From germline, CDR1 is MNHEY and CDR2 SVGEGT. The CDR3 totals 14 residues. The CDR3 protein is CASSSNSRSYEQYF. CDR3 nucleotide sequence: TGTGCCAGCAGTTCAAACAGCCGATCCTACGAGCAGTACTTC.

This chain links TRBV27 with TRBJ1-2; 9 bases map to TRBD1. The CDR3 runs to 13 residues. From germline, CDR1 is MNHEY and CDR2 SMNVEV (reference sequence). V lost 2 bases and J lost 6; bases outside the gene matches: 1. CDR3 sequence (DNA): TGTGCCAGCAGTTTAAACAGGGGGCATGGCTACACCTTC. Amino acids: CASSLNRGHGYTF.

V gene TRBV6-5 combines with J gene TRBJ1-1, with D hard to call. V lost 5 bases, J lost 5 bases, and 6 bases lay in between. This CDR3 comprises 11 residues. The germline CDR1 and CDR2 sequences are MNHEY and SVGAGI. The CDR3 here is CASSQVTEAFF. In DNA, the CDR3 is TGTGCCAGCAGTCAGGTAACTGAAGCTTTCTTT.

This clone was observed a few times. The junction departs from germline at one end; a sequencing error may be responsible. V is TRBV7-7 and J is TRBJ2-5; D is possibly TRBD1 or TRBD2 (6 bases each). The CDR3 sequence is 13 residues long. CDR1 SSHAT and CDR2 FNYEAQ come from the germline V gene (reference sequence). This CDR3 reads CASSLGGGETQYF. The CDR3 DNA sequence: TGTGCTAGCAGCTTAGGGGGAGGAGAGACCCAGTACTTC. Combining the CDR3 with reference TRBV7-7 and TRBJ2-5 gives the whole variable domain GAGVSQSPRYKVTKRGQDVTLRCDPISSHATLYWYQQALGQGPEFLTYFNYEAQPDKSGLPSDRFSAERPEGSISTLTIQRTEQRDSAMYRCASSLGGGETQYFGPGTRLLVL.

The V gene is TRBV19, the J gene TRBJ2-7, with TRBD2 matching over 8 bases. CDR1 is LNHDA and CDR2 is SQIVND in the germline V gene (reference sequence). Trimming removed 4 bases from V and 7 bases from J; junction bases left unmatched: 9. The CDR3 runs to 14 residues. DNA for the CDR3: TGTGCCAGTAGTACTAGCGGGCCCCCCTGGGAGCAGTACTTC. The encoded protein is CASSTSGPPWEQYF.

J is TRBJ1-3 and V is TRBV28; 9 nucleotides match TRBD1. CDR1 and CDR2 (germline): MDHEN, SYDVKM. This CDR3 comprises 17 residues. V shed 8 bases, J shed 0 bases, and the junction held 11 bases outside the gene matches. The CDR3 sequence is CASRVPTGGPSGNTIYF. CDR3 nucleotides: TGTGCCAGCCGCGTACCGACAGGGGGACCCTCTGGAAACACCATATATTTT.

The CDR3 reads CASSLGGGTEAFF. CDR3 DNA sequence: TGTGCCAGCAGCTTAGGGGGGGGCACTGAAGCTTTCTTT. The V call is TRBV7-2, the J call TRBJ1-1; perhaps TRBD1 as D (5 bases). Trimming removed 1 base from V and 4 bases from J, with 7 bases in between. The CDR3 extends over 13 amino acids. Per germline, CDR1 SGHTA and CDR2 FQGNSA.

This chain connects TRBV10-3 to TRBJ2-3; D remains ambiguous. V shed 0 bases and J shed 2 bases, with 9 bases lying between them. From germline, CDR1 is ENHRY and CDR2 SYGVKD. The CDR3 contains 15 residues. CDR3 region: CAISESGGPTDTQYF. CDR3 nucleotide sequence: TGTGCCATCAGTGAGTCTGGCGGCCCCACAGATACGCAGTATTTT.

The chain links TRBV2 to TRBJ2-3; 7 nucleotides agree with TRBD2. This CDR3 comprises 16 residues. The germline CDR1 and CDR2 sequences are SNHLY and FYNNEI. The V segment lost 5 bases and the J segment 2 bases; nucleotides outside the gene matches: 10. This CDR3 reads CASSSREAGITDTQYF. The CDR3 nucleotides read TGTGCCAGCAGTTCTCGGGAAGCGGGGATCACAGATACGCAGTATTTT.

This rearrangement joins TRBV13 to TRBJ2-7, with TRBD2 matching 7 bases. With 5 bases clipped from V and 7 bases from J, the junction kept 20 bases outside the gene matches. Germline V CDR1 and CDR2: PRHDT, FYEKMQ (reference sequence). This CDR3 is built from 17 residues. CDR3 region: CASSRVWEGTVAGEQYF. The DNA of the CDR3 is TGTGCCAGCAGCCGGGTGTGGGAGGGGACCGTTGCAGGGGAGCAGTACTTC.

The CDR3 sequence: CASSRTGRGNTIYF. CDR3 coding DNA: TGTGCCAGCAGCAGGACAGGGCGAGGAAACACCATATATTTT. The genes are TRBV7-8 and TRBJ1-3; 8 bases are shared with TRBD1. Germline CDR1 reads SGHVS; CDR2 reads FQNEAQ. Trimming took 5 bases from V and 4 from J; bases not matched to a gene: 4. This CDR3 region has 14 residues.

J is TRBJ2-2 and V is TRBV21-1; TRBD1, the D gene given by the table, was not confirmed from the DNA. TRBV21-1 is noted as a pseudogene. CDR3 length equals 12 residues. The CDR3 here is CASTQSTGELFF. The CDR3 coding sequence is TGTGCCAGCACCCAGTCCACCGGGGAGCTGTTTTTT.

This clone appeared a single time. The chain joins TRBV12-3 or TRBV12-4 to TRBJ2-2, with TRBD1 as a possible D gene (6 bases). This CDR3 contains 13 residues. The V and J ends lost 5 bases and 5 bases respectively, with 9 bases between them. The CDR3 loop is CASSLGQTGELFF. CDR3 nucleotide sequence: TGTGCCAGCAGTCTAGGACAGACCGGGGAGCTGTTTTTT.

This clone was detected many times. CDR3 coding DNA: TGTGCCAGCCGTCGGCGGACAGGTTTAGGTGCAACTAATGAAAAACTGTTTTTT. It is translated as CASRRRTGLGATNEKLFF. The V call is TRBV2, the J call TRBJ1-4; 7 nucleotides match TRBD1. Germline CDR1 reads SNHLY; CDR2 reads FYNNEI. CDR3 length: 18 residues. Germline trimming cut 8 bases from V and 0 bases from J; bases unmatched to any gene: 15.

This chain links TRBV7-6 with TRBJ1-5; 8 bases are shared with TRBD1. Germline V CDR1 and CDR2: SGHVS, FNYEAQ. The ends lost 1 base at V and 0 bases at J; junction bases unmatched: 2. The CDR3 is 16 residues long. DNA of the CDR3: TGTGCCAGCAGCTTAGAACAGGGGGGTAGCAATCAGCCCCAGCATTTT. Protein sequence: CASSLEQGGSNQPQHF.

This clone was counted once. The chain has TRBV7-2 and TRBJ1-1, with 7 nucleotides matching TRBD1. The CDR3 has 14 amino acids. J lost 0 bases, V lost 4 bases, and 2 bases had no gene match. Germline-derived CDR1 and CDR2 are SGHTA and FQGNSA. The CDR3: CASSWGQLNTEAFF. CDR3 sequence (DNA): TGTGCCAGCAGCTGGGGACAGCTGAACACTGAAGCTTTCTTT.

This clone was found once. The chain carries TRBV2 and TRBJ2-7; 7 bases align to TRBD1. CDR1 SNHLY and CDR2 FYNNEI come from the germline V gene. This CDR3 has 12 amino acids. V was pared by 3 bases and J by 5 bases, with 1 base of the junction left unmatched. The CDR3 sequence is CASSDRGNEQYF. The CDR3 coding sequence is TGTGCCAGCAGTGACAGGGGGAACGAGCAGTACTTC.

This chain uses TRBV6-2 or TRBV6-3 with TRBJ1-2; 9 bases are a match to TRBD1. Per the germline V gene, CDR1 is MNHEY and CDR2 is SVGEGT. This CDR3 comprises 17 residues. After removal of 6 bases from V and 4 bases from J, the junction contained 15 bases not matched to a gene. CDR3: CASSTVLGTGRSYGYTF. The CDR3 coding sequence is TGTGCCAGCAGCACAGTGTTGGGGACAGGGAGGAGCTATGGCTACACCTTC.

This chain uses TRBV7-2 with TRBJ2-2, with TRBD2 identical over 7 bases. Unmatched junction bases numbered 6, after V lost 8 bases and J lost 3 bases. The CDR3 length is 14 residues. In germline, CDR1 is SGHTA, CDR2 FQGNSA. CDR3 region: CASLAREYTGELFF. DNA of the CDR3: TGTGCCAGCTTAGCGCGGGAGTACACCGGGGAGCTGTTTTTT.

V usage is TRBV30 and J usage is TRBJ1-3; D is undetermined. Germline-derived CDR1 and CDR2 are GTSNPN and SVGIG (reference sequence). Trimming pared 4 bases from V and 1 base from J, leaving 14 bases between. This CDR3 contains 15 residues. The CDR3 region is CAWNKPSRSGNTIYF. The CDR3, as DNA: TGTGCCTGGAATAAGCCCTCCAGGTCTGGAAACACCATATATTTT.

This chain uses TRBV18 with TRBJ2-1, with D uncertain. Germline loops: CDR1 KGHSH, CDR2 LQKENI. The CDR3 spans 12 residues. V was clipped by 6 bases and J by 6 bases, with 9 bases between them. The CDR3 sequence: CASSPIFNEQFF. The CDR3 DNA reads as TGTGCCAGCTCCCCTATATTCAATGAGCAGTTCTTC.

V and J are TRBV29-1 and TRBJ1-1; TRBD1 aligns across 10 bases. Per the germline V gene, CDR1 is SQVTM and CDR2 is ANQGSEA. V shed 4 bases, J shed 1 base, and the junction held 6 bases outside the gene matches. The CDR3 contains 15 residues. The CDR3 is CSVGGGQGTNTEAFF. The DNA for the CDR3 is TGCAGCGTTGGGGGGGGACAGGGGACGAACACTGAAGCTTTCTTT.

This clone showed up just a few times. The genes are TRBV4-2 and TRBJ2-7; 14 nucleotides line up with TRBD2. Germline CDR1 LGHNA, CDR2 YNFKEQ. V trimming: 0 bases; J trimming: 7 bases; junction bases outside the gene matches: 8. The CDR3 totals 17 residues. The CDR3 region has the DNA TGTGCCAGCAGCCAAGAGGGAGGGGGACTAGCGGGAGTGGAGCAGTACTTC. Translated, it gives CASSQEGGGLAGVEQYF.

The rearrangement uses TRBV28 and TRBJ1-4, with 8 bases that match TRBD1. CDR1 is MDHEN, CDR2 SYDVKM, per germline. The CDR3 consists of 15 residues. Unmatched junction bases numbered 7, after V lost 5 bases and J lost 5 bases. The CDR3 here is CASSRRTGWNEKLFF. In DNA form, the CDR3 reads TGTGCCAGCAGTCGTCGGACAGGGTGGAATGAAAAACTGTTTTTT. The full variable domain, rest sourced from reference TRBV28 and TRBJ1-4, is DVKVTQSSRYLVKRTGEKVFLECVQDMDHENMFWYRQDPGLGLRLIYFSYDVKMKEKGDIPEGYSVSREKKERFSLILESASTNQTSMYLCASSRRTGWNEKLFFGSGTQLSVL.

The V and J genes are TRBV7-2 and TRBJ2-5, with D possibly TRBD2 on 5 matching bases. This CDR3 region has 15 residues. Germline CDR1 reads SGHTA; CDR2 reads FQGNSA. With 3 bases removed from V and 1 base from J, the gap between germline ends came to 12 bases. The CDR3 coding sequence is TGTGCCAGCAGCTTTAACGGCCTAGCCCAAGAGACCCAGTACTTC. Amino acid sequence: CASSFNGLAQETQYF.

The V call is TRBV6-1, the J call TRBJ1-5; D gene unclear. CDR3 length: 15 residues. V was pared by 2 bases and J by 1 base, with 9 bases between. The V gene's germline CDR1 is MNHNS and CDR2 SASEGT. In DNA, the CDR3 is TGTGCCAGCAGTGAACAGGTTACCAGCAATCAGCCCCAGCATTTT. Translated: CASSEQVTSNQPQHF.

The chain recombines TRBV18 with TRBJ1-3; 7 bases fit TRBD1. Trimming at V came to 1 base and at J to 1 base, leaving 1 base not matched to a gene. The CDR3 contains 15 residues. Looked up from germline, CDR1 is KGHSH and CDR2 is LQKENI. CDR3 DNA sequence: TGTGCCAGCTCACCACAGGGGGCTTCTGGAAACACCATATATTTT. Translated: CASSPQGASGNTIYF.

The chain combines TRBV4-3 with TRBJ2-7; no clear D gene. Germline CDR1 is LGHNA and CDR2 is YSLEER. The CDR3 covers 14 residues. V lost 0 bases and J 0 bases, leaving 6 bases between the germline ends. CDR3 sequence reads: CASSQDHSSYEQYF. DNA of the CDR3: TGCGCCAGCAGCCAAGATCACAGCTCCTACGAGCAGTACTTC.

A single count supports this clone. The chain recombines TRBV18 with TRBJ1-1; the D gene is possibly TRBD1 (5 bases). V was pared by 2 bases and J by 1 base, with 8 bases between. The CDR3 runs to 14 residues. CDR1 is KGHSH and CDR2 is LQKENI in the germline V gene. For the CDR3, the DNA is TGTGCCAGCTCACCAGCAGGGCGGAACACTGAAGCTTTCTTT. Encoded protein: CASSPAGRNTEAFF.

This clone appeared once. The CDR3 DNA follows: TGTGCCAGCAGTTACTCGATCCGCGGGGACACCATATATTTT. The encoded protein is CASSYSIRGDTIYF. V usage is TRBV6-5 and J usage is TRBJ1-3; D uncertain. Per germline, CDR1 MNHEY and CDR2 SVGAGI. This CDR3 contains 14 residues. V dropped 0 bases and J dropped 8 bases, with 11 bases sitting between them.